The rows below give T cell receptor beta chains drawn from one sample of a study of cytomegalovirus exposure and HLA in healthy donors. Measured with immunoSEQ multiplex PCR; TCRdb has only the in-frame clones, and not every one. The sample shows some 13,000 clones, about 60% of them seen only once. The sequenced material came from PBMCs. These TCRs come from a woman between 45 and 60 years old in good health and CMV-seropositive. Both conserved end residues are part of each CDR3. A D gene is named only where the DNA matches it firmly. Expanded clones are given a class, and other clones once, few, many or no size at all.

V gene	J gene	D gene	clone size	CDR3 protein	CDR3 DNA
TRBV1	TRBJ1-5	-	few	CTSSHLGSINQPQHF	TGCACCAGCAGCCATCTCGGGTCTATAAATCAGCCCCAGCATTTT
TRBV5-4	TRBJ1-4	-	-	CASSLGGGEKLFF	TGTGCCAGCAGCCTGGGGGGGGGTGAAAAACTGTTTTTT
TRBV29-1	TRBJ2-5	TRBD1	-	CSAQGVGETQYF	TGCAGCGCTCAGGGGGTGGGCGAGACCCAGTACTTC
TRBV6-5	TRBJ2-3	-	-	CASSQGPDTQYF	TGTGCCAGCAGTCAGGGGCCAGATACGCAGTATTTT
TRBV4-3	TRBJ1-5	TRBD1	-	CASSPDREELQPQHF	TGCGCCAGCAGCCCGGACAGGGAAGAACTTCAGCCCCAGCATTTT
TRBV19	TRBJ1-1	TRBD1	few	CASTDRGTEAFF	TGTGCCAGTACGGACAGGGGCACTGAAGCTTTCTTT
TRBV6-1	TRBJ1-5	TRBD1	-	CAADRGQGYQPQHF	TGTGCCGCTGATAGGGGACAGGGGTATCAGCCCCAGCATTTT
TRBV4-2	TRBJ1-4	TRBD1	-	CASSQNRGFGEKLFF	TGTGCCAGCAGCCAGAACAGGGGGTTTGGTGAAAAACTGTTTTTT
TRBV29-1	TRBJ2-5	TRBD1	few	CSVRTGVETQYF	TGCAGCGTTAGGACAGGGGTAGAGACCCAGTACTTC
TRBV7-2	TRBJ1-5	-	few	CASSPTGGNQPQHF	TGTGCCAGCAGCCCGACAGGAGGCAATCAGCCCCAGCATTTT
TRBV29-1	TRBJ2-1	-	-	CSVTGTSYNEQFF	TGCAGCGTAACCGGGACTTCGTACAATGAGCAGTTCTTC
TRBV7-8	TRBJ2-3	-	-	CASSAFRGQTTDTQYF	TGTGCCAGCAGCGCATTCAGGGGACAAACCACAGATACGCAGTATTTT
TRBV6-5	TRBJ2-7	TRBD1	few	CASTDRDASYEQYF	TGTGCCAGCACCGACAGGGACGCCTCCTACGAGCAGTACTTC
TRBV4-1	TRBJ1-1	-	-	CASSQDRTGNTEAFF	TGCGCCAGCAGCCAAGACCGAACGGGGAACACTGAAGCTTTCTTT
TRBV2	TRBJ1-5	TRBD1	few	CASRGTGDQPQHF	TGTGCCAGCAGGGGGACAGGAGATCAGCCCCAGCATTTT
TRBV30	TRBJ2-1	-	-	CAWNRELVPNEQFF	TGTGCCTGGAACCGGGAACTCGTTCCTAATGAGCAGTTCTTC
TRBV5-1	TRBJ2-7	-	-	CASSYVPSAYEQYF	TGCGCCAGCAGCTACGTACCTAGCGCCTACGAGCAGTACTTC
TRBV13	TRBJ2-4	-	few	CASSRVATAKNIQYF	TGTGCCAGCAGTAGGGTAGCGACAGCCAAAAACATTCAGTACTTC
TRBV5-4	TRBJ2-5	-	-	CASSREQETQYF	TGTGCCAGCAGCCGGGAGCAAGAGACCCAGTACTTC
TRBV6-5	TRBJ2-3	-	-	CASSLEVADTQYF	TGTGCCAGCAGTCTCGAGGTGGCAGATACGCAGTATTTT
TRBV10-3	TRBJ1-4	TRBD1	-	CAISEDRATNEKLFF	TGTGCCATCAGTGAGGACAGGGCAACTAATGAAAAACTGTTTTTT
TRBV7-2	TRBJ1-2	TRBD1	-	CASSLAPPGTGYGYTF	TGTGCCAGCAGCTTAGCGCCCCCCGGGACAGGTTATGGCTACACCTTC
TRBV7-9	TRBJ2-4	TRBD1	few	CASSPFGQGEGNIQYF	TGTGCCAGCAGCCCCTTCGGACAGGGGGAAGGAAACATTCAGTACTTC
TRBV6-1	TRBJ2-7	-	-	CASTEGGPPSYEQYF	TGTGCCAGCACCGAAGGAGGACCCCCCTCCTACGAGCAGTACTTC
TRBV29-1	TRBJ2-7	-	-	CSVLGAYEQYF	TGCAGCGTTCTTGGAGCCTACGAGCAGTACTTC
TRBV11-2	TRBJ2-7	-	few	CASKFSGEAYEQYF	TGTGCCAGCAAATTCTCAGGGGAAGCCTACGAGCAGTACTTC
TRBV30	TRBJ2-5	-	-	CAWSVRMRETQYF	TGTGCCTGGAGTGTACGGATGAGGGAGACCCAGTACTTC
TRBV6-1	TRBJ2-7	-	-	CASSEWGQGPTYEQYF	TGTGCCAGCAGTGAATGGGGTCAGGGGCCTACCTACGAGCAGTACTTC
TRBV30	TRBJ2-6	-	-	CAGGFHSGANVLTF	TGTGCCGGCGGGTTCCACTCTGGGGCCAACGTCCTGACTTTC
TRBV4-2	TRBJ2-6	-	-	CASSQEEDSGANVLTF	TGTGCCAGCAGCCAAGAAGAGGACTCTGGGGCCAACGTCCTGACTTTC
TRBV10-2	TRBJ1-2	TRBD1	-	CASRDRDRVGYTF	TGCGCCAGCAGAGACAGGGATCGAGTTGGCTACACCTTC